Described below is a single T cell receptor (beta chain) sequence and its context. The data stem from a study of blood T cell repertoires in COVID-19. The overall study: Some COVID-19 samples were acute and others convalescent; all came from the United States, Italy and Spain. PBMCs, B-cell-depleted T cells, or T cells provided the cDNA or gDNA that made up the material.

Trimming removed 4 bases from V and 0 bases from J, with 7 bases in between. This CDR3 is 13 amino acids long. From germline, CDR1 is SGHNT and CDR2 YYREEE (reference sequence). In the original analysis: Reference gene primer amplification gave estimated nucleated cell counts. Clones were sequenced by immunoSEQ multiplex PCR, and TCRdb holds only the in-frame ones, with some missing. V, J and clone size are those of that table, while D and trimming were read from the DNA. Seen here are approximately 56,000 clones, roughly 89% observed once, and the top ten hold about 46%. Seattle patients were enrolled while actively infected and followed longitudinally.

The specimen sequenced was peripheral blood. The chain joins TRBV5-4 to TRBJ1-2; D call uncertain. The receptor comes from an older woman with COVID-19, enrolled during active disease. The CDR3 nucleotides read TGTGCCAGCAGCCAGGACTCTAACTATGGCTACACCTTC. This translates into CASSQDSNYGYTF.